The text below deals with one TCR beta chain. The antigen remains undetermined. The CDR3 is made up of 15 amino acids. V was trimmed by 4 bases and J by 2 bases, leaving 14 bases between them. Germline CDR1 reads LGHDT; CDR2 reads YNNKEL (reference sequence). Treatment specified: 15 to 20 received Ad26.COV2.S at low or high dose, single or two shots; about 5 received placebo; per-sample allocation not given. Day 63 after the first injection of vaccine or placebo was the sampling time. Recruitment in Boston yielded a donor of adult age, 18-55 years. This vaccine is an Ad26 vector that expresses the Wuhan-strain SARS-CoV-2 spike. TCRdb's table, derived via immunoSEQ multiplex PCR, lists solely in-frame clones and lacks some. The sample comprises about 420,000 clones, 88% of which are singletons, and roughly 4% rests with the top ten. The sample comes from a study of Ad26.COV2.S vaccination and SARS-CoV-2 variants.

Study-level results: For non-spike TCRs, breadth in vaccine recipients resembled that in placebo recipients. Quantification of TCR breadth and depth may have yielded underestimates of total T cell responses.

The sample in question was peripheral blood, obtained in a trial of Ad26.COV2.S vaccine versus placebo. V usage is TRBV3-1 (or the pseudogene TRBV3-2) and J usage is TRBJ1-2; TRBD1 might be the D (6 bases). The source is a person aged 18-60 years who received the Ad26.COV2.S COVID-19 vaccine or a placebo. The CDR3 coding sequence is TGTGCCAGCAGCCTGCGGGGGGGCCCCAACTATGGCTACACCTTC. Translating it yields CASSLRGGPNYGYTF.